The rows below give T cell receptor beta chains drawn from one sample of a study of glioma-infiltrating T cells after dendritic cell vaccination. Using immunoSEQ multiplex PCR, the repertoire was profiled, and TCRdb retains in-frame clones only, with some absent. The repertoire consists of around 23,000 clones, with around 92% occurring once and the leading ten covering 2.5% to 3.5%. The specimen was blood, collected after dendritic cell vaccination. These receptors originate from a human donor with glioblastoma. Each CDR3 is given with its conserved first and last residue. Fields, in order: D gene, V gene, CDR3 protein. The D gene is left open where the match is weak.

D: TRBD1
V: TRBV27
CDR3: CASSLDRVGGEQYF

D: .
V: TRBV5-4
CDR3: CASRPTTGNTEAFF

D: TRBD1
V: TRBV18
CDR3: CASSPPLGTGSYNEQFF

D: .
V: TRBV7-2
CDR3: CASSNSRDYNEQFF

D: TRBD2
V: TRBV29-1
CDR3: CSVEERAGGLDEQFF

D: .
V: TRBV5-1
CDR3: CASSPQTGGETQYF

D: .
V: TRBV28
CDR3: CASSLRVSGANVLTF

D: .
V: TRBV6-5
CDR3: CASHPTGHTYEQYF

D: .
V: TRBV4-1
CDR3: CASSQRLTVTQPQHF

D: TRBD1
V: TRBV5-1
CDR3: CASMTGDLTGELFF

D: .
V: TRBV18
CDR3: CASSPGQESYGYTF

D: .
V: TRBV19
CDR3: CASSTHYEQYF

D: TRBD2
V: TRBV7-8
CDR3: CASSFGLAHYEQYF

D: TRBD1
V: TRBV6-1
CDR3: CASSGQDRGYYQPQHF

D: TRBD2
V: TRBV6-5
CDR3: CASSAGDAKNIQYF

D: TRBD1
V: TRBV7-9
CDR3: CASSSKTGGDYEQYF

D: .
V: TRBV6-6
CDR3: CASSSQGRADTQYF

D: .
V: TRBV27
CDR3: CASSPPVGDEYF

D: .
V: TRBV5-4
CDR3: CASSRGTGTEAFF

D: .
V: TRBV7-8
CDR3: CASSLAQGSTEAFF

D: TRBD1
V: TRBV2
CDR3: CASSLYGVGRGSNEQFF

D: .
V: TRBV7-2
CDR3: CASSRERLSYNEQFF

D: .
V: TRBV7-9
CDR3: CASSLEGGRSSSSYEQYF

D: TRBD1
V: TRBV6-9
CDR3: CASSAGTGNQPQHF

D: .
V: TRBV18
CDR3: CASSSTDSHSGNTIYF

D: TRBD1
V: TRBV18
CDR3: CASSPRVRGQHDNYGYTF

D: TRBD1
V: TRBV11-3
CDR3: CASSLGDRGRLSGNEQFF

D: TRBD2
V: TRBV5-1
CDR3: CASSFQRGPGETQYF

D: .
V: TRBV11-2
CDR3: CASSLAPPGVGGYTF

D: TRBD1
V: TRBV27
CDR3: CASSSGTGLYEQYF

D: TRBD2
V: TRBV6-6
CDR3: CASRSGGAFEQYF

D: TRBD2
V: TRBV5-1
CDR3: CASSQGPGGHETQYF

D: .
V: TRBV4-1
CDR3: CASSLGSTGVAYEQYF

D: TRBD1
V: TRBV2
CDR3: CASSGQGDSYEQYF

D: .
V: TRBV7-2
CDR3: CASSQSNQPQHF

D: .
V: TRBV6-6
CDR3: CASRDSGLPTHEQYF

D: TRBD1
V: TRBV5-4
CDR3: CASSARPGTGVPETQYF

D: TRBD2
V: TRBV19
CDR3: CASSTTGTSGSYEQYF

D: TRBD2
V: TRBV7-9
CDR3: CASSPGGGGLEETQYF

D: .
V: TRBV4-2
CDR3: CASSKGESGNTDTQYF

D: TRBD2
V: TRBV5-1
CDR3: CASTLAGFQETQYF

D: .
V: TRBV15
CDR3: CATSRTRTAIDEQYF

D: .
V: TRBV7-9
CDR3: CASSSVFNTEAFF

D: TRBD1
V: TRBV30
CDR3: CAWGRGVVEKLFF

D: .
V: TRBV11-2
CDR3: CASSPPLSTDGKGAYEQYF

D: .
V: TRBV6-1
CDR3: CASSEQLSNQPQHF

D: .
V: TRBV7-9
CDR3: CASSLVLRANYGYTF

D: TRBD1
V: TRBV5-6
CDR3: CASSSRARGMTDTQYF

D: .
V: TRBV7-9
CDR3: CASSLEGFYEQYF